Listed below are T cell receptor beta chains from one sample, sequenced in a study of T cells in narcolepsy. Libraries were prepared by immunoSEQ multiplex PCR; TCRdb keeps only in-frame clonotypes and omits some of them. Here the sample spans fewer than 30,000 clones, more than 80% being singletons. The source material was CD45RA- memory CD4+ T cells from PBMCs. These receptors originate from a human donor with narcolepsy. Each CDR3 is given with its conserved first and last residue. The D gene is left open where the match is weak. Only some rows state a clone size, as once, few, many or a class for expanded clones.

.,TRBV5-8,TRBJ2-1,.,CASSLGGTLFSDEQFF,TGTGCCAGCAGCTTGGGCGGGACCCTCTTTTCCGATGAGCAGTTCTTC
.,TRBV28,TRBJ1-3,.,CASSFSGFNTIYF,TGTGCCAGCAGTTTTTCAGGGTTCAACACCATATATTTT
.,TRBV9,TRBJ1-1,.,CASSEDTKRRAFF,TGTGCCAGCAGCGAGGACACTAAACGACGGGCTTTCTTT
.,TRBV7-3,TRBJ2-6,.,CASSLGQFPSGANVLTF,TGTGCCAGCAGCTTGGGGCAGTTTCCCTCTGGGGCCAACGTCCTGACTTTC
few,TRBV25-1,TRBJ1-3,TRBD1,CASSEWTGRSGNTIYF,TGTGCCAGCAGTGAATGGACAGGCCGTTCTGGAAACACCATATATTTT
few,TRBV30,TRBJ2-7,TRBD2,CAWAGTSGYEQYF,TGTGCCTGGGCAGGGACTAGCGGCTACGAGCAGTACTTC
.,TRBV6-6,TRBJ2-5,.,CASTLTRRETQYF,TGTGCCAGCACCTTGACTAGAAGGGAGACCCAGTACTTC
once,TRBV2,TRBJ1-1,TRBD1,CASSRSPGTGGWNTEAFF,TGTGCCAGCAGCCGTAGTCCCGGGACAGGGGGCTGGAACACTGAAGCTTTCTTT
few,TRBV5-1,TRBJ1-1,.,CASSPRGRTNTEAFF,TGCGCCAGCAGCCCCAGGGGACGGACGAACACTGAAGCTTTCTTT
.,TRBV28,TRBJ1-5,TRBD1,CASSSPGTAIRPQHF,TGTGCCAGCAGTTCCCCCGGGACAGCTATACGGCCCCAGCATTTT
.,TRBV7-2,TRBJ1-1,.,CASSVRGGDTEAFF,TGTGCCAGCAGCGTTAGGGGGGGGGACACTGAAGCTTTCTTT
.,TRBV5-1,TRBJ2-1,TRBD2,CASSFISGSGNEQFF,TGCGCCAGCAGCTTTATTAGCGGGAGTGGTAATGAGCAGTTCTTC
.,TRBV18,TRBJ2-7,TRBD2,CASSTLADSYEQYF,TGTGCCAGCTCAACGCTAGCGGATTCCTACGAGCAGTACTTC
.,TRBV6-5,TRBJ2-5,.,CASSATAAKTQYF,TGTGCCAGCAGTGCGACAGCTGCGAAGACCCAGTACTTC
.,TRBV30,TRBJ2-1,.,CAWSGGWGRHNEQFF,TGTGCCTGGAGTGGGGGTTGGGGCCGTCACAATGAGCAGTTCTTC
.,TRBV28,TRBJ2-1,.,CASSSPSGGKFNEQFF,TGTGCCAGCAGTTCCCCCTCCGGCGGGAAATTCAATGAGCAGTTCTTC
.,TRBV6-5,TRBJ2-7,TRBD2,CASSYGLAGAEQYF,TGTGCCAGCAGTTACGGGCTAGCGGGAGCCGAGCAGTACTTC
.,TRBV27,TRBJ2-5,.,CASSPRAAGETQYF,TGTGCCAGCAGTCCCAGGGCGGCCGGGGAGACCCAGTACTTC
.,TRBV2,TRBJ2-5,.,CASSGQFQETQYF,TGTGCCAGCAGTGGGCAATTCCAAGAGACCCAGTACTTC
.,TRBV6-6,TRBJ2-5,.,CASSYSRSQQETQYF,TGTGCCAGCAGTTACAGTCGCTCACAGCAAGAGACCCAGTACTTC
.,TRBV10-3,TRBJ2-7,.,CARWGKGLDEQYF,TGTGCCAGGTGGGGGAAGGGACTGGACGAGCAGTACTTC
.,TRBV19,TRBJ2-7,TRBD1,CASSIGTGRAYEQYF,TGTGCCAGTAGTATCGGGACAGGGCGTGCCTACGAGCAGTACTTC
.,TRBV5-1,TRBJ2-5,.,CASSSDTPRYVWYF,TGCGCCAGCAGCTCGGACACGCCTCGCTATGTATGGTACTTC
.,TRBV5-1,TRBJ2-1,.,CASSPHNEQFF,TGCGCCAGCAGCCCTCACAATGAGCAGTTCTTC
.,TRBV9,TRBJ1-1,.,CASSALTGNTEAFF,TGTGCCAGCAGCGCACTCACAGGGAACACTGAAGCTTTCTTT
once,TRBV19,TRBJ1-3,.,CASRTDGMRNTIYF,TGTGCCAGTCGCACGGACGGGATGAGAAACACCATATATTTT